The next 21 T cell receptor beta chains were all read from a single sample in a study of cytomegalovirus exposure and HLA in healthy donors. PCR employed 60 Vbeta and 13 Jbeta primers. Measured with immunoSEQ multiplex PCR; TCRdb has only the in-frame clones, and not every one. The table records just over 200,000 clones, about 70% of them present only once. The specimen was PBMCs. The receptor set was obtained from a man aged 35 to 55 in good health and CMV-seropositive.

This chain uses TRBV28 with TRBJ1-2; 9 bases are a match to TRBD1. This CDR3 region has 15 residues. V lost 10 bases to trimming and J lost 7 bases; unmatched junction nucleotides: 16. Per the germline V gene, CDR1 is MDHEN and CDR2 is SYDVKM. DNA for the CDR3: TGTGCCACCGACAGGGGGAACAGGGAACGCCGTGGCTACACCTTC. Translation: CATDRGNRERRGYTF.

A few counts support this clone. The rearrangement links TRBV11-1 to TRBJ2-5; 8 bases agree with TRBD2. The CDR3 totals 15 residues. The V gene end was trimmed by 4 bases and the J gene end by 3 bases; junction bases not matched to a gene: 7. CDR1 is SGHAT and CDR2 is FQDESV in the germline V gene (reference sequence). The CDR3 reads CASSYGGVREETQYF. As DNA, the CDR3 is TGTGCCAGCAGCTACGGGGGGGTGAGGGAAGAGACCCAGTACTTC.

This rearrangement joins TRBV6-1 to TRBJ2-5; the match to TRBD2 covers 9 bases. The ends lost 6 bases at V and 1 base at J; junction bases unmatched: 6. This CDR3 is 15 amino acids long. The germline V gene encodes CDR1 MNHNS and CDR2 SASEGT. The CDR3 sequence is CASRPSGGIQETQYF. The CDR3 DNA reads TGTGCCAGCAGGCCGAGCGGGGGGATCCAAGAGACCCAGTACTTC.

The chain uses TRBV5-4 and TRBJ2-7, with D tentatively TRBD1 (6 bases). V shed 6 bases and J shed 3 bases, with 13 bases lying between them. The CDR3 is 13 amino acids. Germline V CDR1 and CDR2: SGHNT, YYREEE (reference sequence). CDR3 amino acids: CASTRDRNYEQYF. Here the CDR3 DNA reads TGTGCCAGCACCCGAGACAGGAACTACGAGCAGTACTTC.

The CDR3 loop is CASSLLLREEAYQMDNEQFF. CDR3 sequence (DNA): TGTGCCAGCAGTTTATTGCTTCGCGAGGAGGCCTACCAAATGGACAATGAGCAGTTCTTC. The gene calls are TRBV28 and TRBJ2-1, with D possibly matching TRBD2 (5 bases). Trimming stripped 1 base from V and 5 bases from J, with 27 bases between. The CDR3 totals 20 residues. Germline loops: CDR1 MDHEN, CDR2 SYDVKM.

In its sample, this clone was seen once. This sequence joins TRBV28 and TRBJ2-2; 7 nucleotides align to TRBD1. J gave up 5 bases and V 5 bases, and 11 bases lay outside the gene matches. The CDR3 is 16 amino acids. Germline lookup yields CDR1 MDHEN and CDR2 SYDVKM. The CDR3 bases are TGTGCCAGCAGTCCCCCCGAGGGGGCTGGAACCGGGGAGCTGTTTTTT. Protein sequence: CASSPPEGAGTGELFF.

The chain uses TRBV5-1 and TRBJ2-5, with 9 bases that match TRBD2. V lost 5 bases and J lost 5; bases outside the gene matches: 4. Per the germline V gene, CDR1 is SGHRS and CDR2 is YFSETQ. The CDR3 loop spans 13 amino acids. CDR3 protein: CASRRGGLETQYF. The CDR3 DNA sequence: TGCGCCAGCAGGCGGGGGGGCCTTGAGACCCAGTACTTC.

The V call is TRBV5-1, the J call TRBJ2-5, with 8 bases identical to TRBD2. The CDR3 length is 15 residues. The germline V gene encodes CDR1 SGHRS and CDR2 YFSETQ. The junction had 8 bases not matched to a gene; V was cut back by 4 bases and J by 3 bases. Here the CDR3 reads CASSKGLAGEETQYF. The DNA of the CDR3 is TGCGCCAGCAGCAAAGGACTAGCTGGTGAAGAGACCCAGTACTTC.

This chain connects TRBV6-5 to TRBJ2-5, with D perhaps matching TRBD1 (6 bases). There are 15 residues in the CDR3. Per the germline V gene, CDR1 is MNHEY and CDR2 is SVGAGI. Trimming cost V 4 bases and J 3 bases, with 15 bases left between them. The CDR3 coding sequence is TGTGCCAGCAGTTCGATAAAAAACAGGGAAGAGACCCAGTACTTC. Protein: CASSSIKNREETQYF.

The chain links TRBV7-6 to TRBJ2-3; TRBD1 is a possible D gene (5 bases). Germline lookup yields CDR1 SGHVS and CDR2 FNYEAQ. The length of the CDR3 is 13 residues. The V gene lost 5 bases and the J gene lost 5 bases, with 11 bases spanning the gap. CDR3 region: CASSPWQGDTQYF. CDR3 coding DNA: TGTGCCAGCAGCCCCTGGCAGGGAGATACGCAGTATTTT. Based on the CDR3 plus reference TRBV7-6 and TRBJ2-3, the full variable domain is GAGVSQSPRYKVTKRGQDVALRCDPISGHVSLYWYRQALGQGPEFLTYFNYEAQQDKSGLPNDRFSAERPEGSISTLTIQRTEQRDSAMYRCASSPWQGDTQYFGPGTRLTVL.

The chain combines TRBV9 with TRBJ1-2; 8 bases are shared with TRBD1. Germline assignment: CDR1 SGDLS and CDR2 YYNGEE. Trimming at V came to 3 bases and at J to 7 bases, leaving 11 bases not matched to a gene. CDR3 length equals 15 residues. CDR3 nucleotides: TGTGCCAGCAGCGCTCACTTGACAGGGGCGGGTGGCTACACCTTC. This gives the protein CASSAHLTGAGGYTF.

This clone has just a few counts. One end of the junction fails to match germline, which may point to a read error. This chain links TRBV28 with TRBJ2-7; 8 bases align to TRBD1. The germline CDR1 and CDR2 sequences are MDHEN and SYDVKM. There are 14 residues in the CDR3. CDR3 nucleotide sequence: TGTGCCAGCAGTTCGCCTGGGGGGACAGGCGAACCTTGCTTC. As protein: CASSSPGGTGEPCF.

The chain is built from TRBV7-8 and TRBJ2-5; D might be TRBD1 or TRBD2, each matching 9 bases. This CDR3 is 21 amino acids long. Trimming pared 3 bases from V and 5 bases from J, leaving 34 bases between. Germline loops: CDR1 SGHVS, CDR2 FQNEAQ. The CDR3 reads CASSLGSGTGLSRGGRETQYF. DNA of the CDR3: TGTGCCAGCAGCTTGGGCTCGGGGACAGGGTTATCGCGGGGGGGCCGGGAGACCCAGTACTTC.

V and J are TRBV19 and TRBJ1-5, with 9 bases that match TRBD1. Germline CDR1 reads LNHDA; CDR2 reads SQIVND (reference sequence). Germline trimming cut 9 bases from V and 5 bases from J; bases unmatched to any gene: 8. The CDR3 runs to 14 residues. The CDR3 region has the DNA TGTGCCAGCAGCGGACAGGGGTCTTATCAGCCCCAGCATTTT. This sequence encodes CASSGQGSYQPQHF. Drawing the rest from reference TRBV19 and TRBJ1-5, the complete variable domain is DGGITQSPKYLFRKEGQNVTLSCEQNLNHDAMYWYRQDPGQGLRLIYYSQIVNDFQKGDIAEGYSVSREKKESFPLTVTSAQKNPTAFYLCASSGQGSYQPQHFGDGTRLSIL.

This clone was seen only once. The chain couples TRBV6-5 to TRBJ2-2; D remains unclear. Trimming shortened V by 0 bases and J by 6 bases, and 8 bases separated the two germline ends. Germline V gene lookup returns CDR1 MNHEY and CDR2 SVGAGI. The CDR3 is made up of 14 amino acids. The CDR3 loop reads CASSYSSVSGELFF. CDR3 DNA: TGTGCCAGCAGTTACTCGTCAGTGTCCGGGGAGCTGTTTTTT.

V is TRBV19 and J is TRBJ1-6; TRBD1 is a possible D gene (6 bases). The CDR3 extends over 14 amino acids. CDR1 is LNHDA and CDR2 is SQIVND in the germline V gene (reference sequence). Trimming cost V 7 bases and J 8 bases, with 15 bases left between them. DNA for the CDR3: TGTGCCAGTACCTCCACGGGGGGCGATTCACCCCTCCACTTT. This sequence encodes CASTSTGGDSPLHF.

The rearrangement joins TRBV11-2 to TRBJ1-5; no firm D call. Trimming pared 2 bases from V and 4 bases from J, leaving 15 bases between. The CDR3 spans 16 residues. Germline V CDR1 and CDR2: SGHAT, FQNNGV. CDR3 DNA sequence: TGTGCCAGCAGCTTATCGGGGAACAGCCTAAATCAGCCCCAGCATTTT. Encoded protein: CASSLSGNSLNQPQHF.

This chain uses TRBV5-5 with TRBJ1-5, with D maybe TRBD1 (6 bases). CDR1 and CDR2 (germline): SGHKS, YYEKEE (reference sequence). Trimming shortened V by 1 base and J by 4 bases, and 9 bases separated the two germline ends. The CDR3 loop spans 14 amino acids. CDR3 sequence reads: CASSLYGQNQPQHF. In DNA, the CDR3 is TGTGCCAGCAGCTTGTATGGACAGAATCAGCCCCAGCATTTT.

This chain links TRBV19 with TRBJ1-5; perhaps TRBD1 as D (6 bases). This CDR3 has 15 residues. From germline, CDR1 is LNHDA and CDR2 SQIVND (reference sequence). Trimming removed 5 bases at V and 2 bases at J, with 13 bases between. As DNA, the CDR3 is TGTGCCAGTAGTGGATACAGGGTTGGCAATCAGCCCCAGCATTTT. It yields the protein CASSGYRVGNQPQHF.

The V and J genes are TRBV7-2 and TRBJ2-4, with 11 bases that match TRBD2. Losses at the gene ends were 0 bases for V and 7 bases for J; bases not matched to a gene: 17. Looked up from germline, CDR1 is SGHTA and CDR2 is FQGNSA. The CDR3 contains 20 residues. As DNA, the CDR3 is TGTGCCAGCAGCTTAGCAAGTCGACGGCTAGCGGGGGGCTCAGGGAACATTCAGTACTTC. It translates to CASSLASRRLAGGSGNIQYF.

This sequence joins TRBV7-2 and TRBJ1-1; TRBD1 is a possible D gene (6 bases). CDR3 size: 15 residues. Germline-derived CDR1 and CDR2 are SGHTA and FQGNSA. The V end was cut by 5 bases, the J end by 1 base, with 14 bases between. The CDR3 DNA is TGTGCCAGCAGCGCATACAGGGCGGCGAACACTGAAGCTTTCTTT. It specifies CASSAYRAANTEAFF.